Below, 32 T cell receptor beta chains from the same sample are listed, as sequenced in a study of cytomegalovirus exposure and HLA in healthy donors. The PCR employed 60 Vbeta primers together with 13 Jbeta primers. TCRdb's table, derived via immunoSEQ multiplex PCR, lists solely in-frame clones and lacks some. The data hold approximately 240,000 clones, with over 80% observed a single time. Sequenced: PBMCs. The receptors were sampled from a woman aged 40 to 50 in good health and CMV-seropositive.

The rearrangement joins TRBV9 to TRBJ2-3, with TRBD1 matching over 8 bases. CDR1 and CDR2 (germline): SGDLS, YYNGEE. This CDR3 is built from 17 residues. The junction had 12 bases not matched to a gene; V was cut back by 5 bases and J by 1 base. The DNA for the CDR3 is TGTGCCAGCAGTCAGACAGGGGCTGAGGTAGGCACAGATACGCAGTATTTT. This codes for CASSQTGAEVGTDTQYF.

The V gene is TRBV5-1, the J gene TRBJ2-2; 10 nucleotides agree with TRBD2. This CDR3 has 15 residues. Germline CDR1 SGHRS, CDR2 YFSETQ. The V gene end was trimmed by 4 bases and the J gene end by 7 bases; junction bases not matched to a gene: 7. The CDR3 DNA follows: TGCGCCAGCAGCCCGCTAGCGGGAGTTAACGGGGAGCTGTTTTTT. Amino acids: CASSPLAGVNGELFF.

V and J are TRBV4-1 and TRBJ2-4; TRBD1 agrees at 9 bases. The CDR3 extends over 14 amino acids. Germline CDR1 MGHRA, CDR2 YSYEKL. The V and J ends lost 5 bases and 7 bases, in that order; junction bases with no gene match: 6. The CDR3 sequence: CASSESGQGNIQYF. CDR3 sequence (DNA): TGCGCCAGCAGCGAATCCGGACAGGGGAACATTCAGTACTTC.

The chain employs TRBV19 and TRBJ2-3; weak D call: TRBD2 (5 bases). Germline loops: CDR1 LNHDA, CDR2 SQIVND (reference sequence). This CDR3 has 16 amino acids. V was cut by 6 bases and J by 5 bases, with 21 bases left in between. The DNA of the CDR3 is TGTGCCAGTAGATCCTTAAGGACTGAGGGTGGAGATACGCAGTATTTT. Protein: CASRSLRTEGGDTQYF.

V gene TRBV5-1 combines with J gene TRBJ2-1; the D is unclear. Looked up from germline, CDR1 is SGHRS and CDR2 is YFSETQ. The CDR3 covers 16 residues. V lost 1 base to trimming and J lost 3 bases, with 14 bases between them. The CDR3 DNA follows: TGCGCCAGCAGCTTGTCCGCGGCTTTGGGCTACAATGAGCAGTTCTTC. Translation gives CASSLSAALGYNEQFF.

This sequence joins TRBV11-1 and TRBJ1-3; D is perhaps TRBD1 (5 bases). The length of the CDR3 is 14 residues. Trimming pared 5 bases from V and 0 bases from J, leaving 8 bases between. Germline CDR1 is SGHAT and CDR2 is FQDESV (reference sequence). This chain's CDR3 is CASSLTDSGNTIYF. The CDR3 DNA reads as TGTGCCAGCAGCCTGACAGACTCTGGAAACACCATATATTTT. Full variable domain (outside the CDR3, taken from reference TRBV11-1 and TRBJ1-3): EAEVAQSPRYKITEKSQAVAFWCDPISGHATLYWYRQILGQGPELLVQFQDESVVDDSQLPKDRFSAERLKGVDSTLKIQPAELGDSAMYLCASSLTDSGNTIYFGEGSWLTVV.

This chain uses TRBV4-1 with TRBJ1-2; D is undetermined. The CDR3 covers 17 residues. The germline V gene has CDR1 MGHRA and CDR2 YSYEKL. Trimming took 4 bases from V and 3 from J, leaving 21 bases between them. The CDR3 protein is CASSPIGLEGTHYGYTF. Here the CDR3 DNA reads TGCGCCAGCAGCCCCATCGGGTTGGAGGGAACCCACTATGGCTACACCTTC.

The genes are TRBV4-3 and TRBJ1-5; 10 bases are shared with TRBD1. V was clipped by 6 bases and J by 0 bases; unmatched bases: 11. The CDR3 has 18 amino acids. The V gene's germline CDR1 is LGHNA and CDR2 YSLEER. For the CDR3, the DNA is TGCGCCAGCAGTCCCGGGACAGGGGTTTCTTATAGCAATCAGCCCCAGCATTTT. It codes for CASSPGTGVSYSNQPQHF.

J is TRBJ2-3 and V is TRBV5-1; TRBD2 matches at 13 bases. CDR3 length: 18 amino acids. The V gene's germline CDR1 is SGHRS and CDR2 YFSETQ. V lost 2 bases to trimming and J lost 2 bases; unmatched junction nucleotides: 8. The CDR3 DNA sequence: TGCGCCAGCAGCTTTACCGGGACTAGCGGGGCCCACACAGATACGCAGTATTTT. Protein sequence: CASSFTGTSGAHTDTQYF.

The rearrangement uses TRBV11-3 and TRBJ1-3, with TRBD1 as a possible D gene (5 bases). V lost 1 base to trimming and J lost 4 bases, with 14 bases between them. The CDR3 spans 16 residues. Germline CDR1 is SGHNT and CDR2 is YENEEA. CDR3 bases: TGTGCCAGCAGCTTAGCAGGGTACACTTCGGGAAACACCATATATTTT. Residues: CASSLAGYTSGNTIYF. Based on the CDR3 plus reference TRBV11-3 and TRBJ1-3, the full variable domain is EAGVVQSPRYKIIEKKQPVAFWCNPISGHNTLYWYLQNLGQGPELLIRYENEEAVDDSQLPKDRFSAERLKGVDSTLKIQPAELGDSAVYLCASSLAGYTSGNTIYFGEGSWLTVV.

This rearrangement joins TRBV6-4 to TRBJ2-1, with 9 bases fitting TRBD2. CDR3 length: 15 amino acids. Germline lookup yields CDR1 MRHNA and CDR2 SNTAGT. With 3 bases clipped from V and 9 bases from J, the junction kept 9 bases outside the gene matches. For the CDR3, the DNA is TGTGCCAGCAGTGAAGCCGGGACTAGCACTTTTGAGCAGTTCTTC. The encoded protein is CASSEAGTSTFEQFF.

J is TRBJ2-2 and V is TRBV7-9; tentatively, D is TRBD1 (5 bases). This CDR3 region has 15 residues. Trimming left V 2 bases short and J 4 bases short, with 11 bases between. In germline, CDR1 is SEHNR, CDR2 FQNEAQ (reference sequence). CDR3 bases: TGTGCCAGCAGCTTAATCGGCAGGGTCACCGGGGAGCTGTTTTTT. It codes for CASSLIGRVTGELFF.

The rearrangement joins TRBV20-1 to TRBJ2-1; D uncertain. The CDR3 has 11 amino acids. CDR1 and CDR2 from the germline V gene are DFQATT and SNEGSKA (reference sequence). Trimming stripped 5 bases from V and 5 bases from J, with 7 bases between. Here the CDR3 DNA reads TGCAGTGCTCTTAGAAACAATGAGCAGTTCTTC. Translating it yields CSALRNNEQFF.

This sequence joins TRBV4-3 and TRBJ1-6, with D hard to call. V lost 1 base and J 7 bases, leaving 8 bases between the germline ends. Germline V CDR1 and CDR2: LGHNA, YSLEER. This CDR3 region has 14 residues. The DNA of the CDR3 is TGCGCCAGCAGCCAAGCACGGGGAAATTCACCCCTCCACTTT. Its translation: CASSQARGNSPLHF.

V is TRBV2 and J is TRBJ2-3; 9 bases are a match to TRBD1. Trimming at V came to 3 bases and at J to 3 bases, leaving 19 bases not matched to a gene. Germline loops: CDR1 SNHLY, CDR2 FYNNEI. There are 20 residues in the CDR3. In DNA, the CDR3 is TGTGCCAGCAGTGAGCCAGCGGGACAGGGATCTACTCCTTCAACAGATACGCAGTATTTT. It encodes CASSEPAGQGSTPSTDTQYF.

The J gene is TRBJ2-2, the V gene TRBV7-3; D gene unclear. Between the trimmed V and J ends, which lost 2 bases and 6 bases, there was a span of 10 bases. CDR1 and CDR2 from the germline V gene are SGHTA and FQGTGA. This CDR3 contains 14 residues. The CDR3 spells CASSLSGFPGELFF. Here the CDR3 DNA reads TGTGCCAGCAGCTTATCGGGTTTCCCCGGGGAGCTGTTTTTT.

The V gene is TRBV6-1, the J gene TRBJ1-2, with a weak D call TRBD1 (5 bases). Trimming pared 2 bases from V and 4 bases from J, leaving 14 bases between. The CDR3 is made up of 15 amino acids. The germline CDR1 and CDR2 sequences are MNHNS and SASEGT. The CDR3 sequence is CASSEFVSQGYGYTF. The DNA of the CDR3 is TGTGCCAGCAGTGAATTTGTGAGCCAGGGCTATGGCTACACCTTC.

The chain joins TRBV5-3 to TRBJ2-6; the D is unclear. TRBV5-3 is an ORF, with its function uncertain. The CDR3 has 16 amino acids. V lost 0 bases and J lost 0, with 7 bases in between. The CDR3 loop is CARSLASCSGANVLTF. The CDR3 nucleotides are TGTGCCAGAAGCTTGGCGTCTTGCTCTGGGGCCAACGTCCTGACTTTC.

The count of this clone is one. In DNA form, the CDR3 reads TGTGCCAGCAGCCCGGGACAGGGTTACAATCAGCCCCAGCATTTT. Translating it yields CASSPGQGYNQPQHF. This chain joins TRBV7-2 and TRBJ1-5; 9 nucleotides align to TRBD1. V lost 5 bases, J lost 3 bases, and 5 bases stayed unmatched. Germline V CDR1 and CDR2: SGHTA, FQGNSA. CDR3 length equals 15 residues.

About this clone: The junction departs from germline at one end; a sequencing error may be responsible. The sample has other DNA sequences that encode this CDR3 too. The chain employs TRBV25-1 and TRBJ1-6; D perhaps matches TRBD1 (5 bases). The CDR3 spans 13 residues. Germline lookup yields CDR1 MGHDK and CDR2 SYGVNS. The CDR3 region has the DNA TGTGCCAGCAGTCCCAGGGATAATTCCCCCCTCCACTTT. Translation gives CASSPRDNSPLHF.

The CDR3 region is CASSRTAAYEQYF. CDR3 DNA: TGTGCCAGCAGTCGGACAGCAGCCTACGAGCAGTACTTC. The gene calls are TRBV6-5 and TRBJ2-5, with D perhaps matching TRBD1 (6 bases). The J call is uncertain, as TRBJ2-7 better fits the DNA end. The CDR3 totals 13 residues. The germline V gene has CDR1 MNHEY and CDR2 SVGAGI.

The V call is TRBV29-1, the J call TRBJ1-1; 11 nucleotides align to TRBD1. CDR3 length: 13 residues. CDR1 and CDR2 from the germline V gene are SQVTM and ANQGSEA. J was trimmed by 4 bases and V by 4 bases; bases with no gene match: 2. CDR3 loop: CSVGDRGATEAFF. CDR3 in DNA: TGCAGCGTTGGGGACAGGGGGGCCACTGAAGCTTTCTTT.

The chain is built from TRBV7-2 and TRBJ2-3, with 7 bases aligning to TRBD2. Germline CDR1 and CDR2: SGHTA and FQGNSA. The V and J ends lost 3 bases and 3 bases, in that order; junction bases with no gene match: 6. The CDR3 extends over 15 amino acids. The CDR3 spells CASSFNGGGTDTQYF. The CDR3 DNA is TGTGCCAGCAGCTTTAACGGGGGAGGGACAGATACGCAGTATTTT.

As DNA, the CDR3 is TGTGCCAGCAGTGAATATAGGGGGGGGGCTTTCTTT. Its translation is CASSEYRGGAFF. The chain combines TRBV25-1 with TRBJ1-1, with TRBD1 as a possible D gene (6 bases). The CDR3 has 12 residues. Deletions cut 0 bases from V and 11 bases from J, with 10 bases between. Germline V gives CDR1 MGHDK, CDR2 SYGVNS. Full variable domain (outside the CDR3, taken from reference TRBV25-1 and TRBJ1-1): EADIYQTPRYLVIGTGKKITLECSQTMGHDKMYWYQQDPGMELHLIHYSYGVNSTEKGDLSSESTVSRIRTEHFPLTLESARPSHTSQYLCASSEYRGGAFFGQGTRLTVV.

This clone was observed a few times. This sequence joins TRBV5-5 and TRBJ1-1; TRBD1 aligns across 8 bases. Losses at the gene ends were 4 bases for V and 5 bases for J; bases not matched to a gene: 7. CDR1 is SGHKS, CDR2 YYEKEE, per germline (reference sequence). The length of the CDR3 is 14 residues. The CDR3 sequence: CASSVRGRRTEAFF. In DNA form, the CDR3 reads TGTGCCAGCAGCGTCAGGGGGCGCCGGACTGAAGCTTTCTTT.

This clone came up once. V gene TRBV5-1 combines with J gene TRBJ2-1; TRBD2 agrees at 9 bases. With V trimmed by 0 bases and J by 4 bases, 5 bases remained unmatched. This CDR3 has 16 residues. Germline V gives CDR1 SGHRS, CDR2 YFSETQ. The CDR3 coding sequence is TGCGCCAGCAGCTTGGATGGCGGGGGGGGATACAATGAGCAGTTCTTC. Protein: CASSLDGGGGYNEQFF.

The CDR3 DNA is TGTGCCATCAGTGAGTCTCGGGACAGGGAGGACGCTGAAGCTTTCTTT. Translation: CAISESRDREDAEAFF. This sequence joins TRBV10-3 and TRBJ1-1; TRBD1 matches 9 bases. The CDR3 contains 16 residues. From germline, CDR1 is ENHRY and CDR2 SYGVKD. Trimming took 0 bases from V and 6 from J; bases not matched to a gene: 8.

The chain combines TRBV7-2 with TRBJ1-6; possibly TRBD1 for D (6 bases). Between the trimmed V and J ends, which lost 5 bases and 3 bases, there was a span of 14 bases. There are 16 residues in the CDR3. Looked up from germline, CDR1 is SGHTA and CDR2 is FQGNSA. This CDR3 is CASSPKAGDYNSPLHF. The CDR3 DNA follows: TGTGCCAGCAGCCCCAAGGCAGGGGACTATAATTCACCCCTCCACTTT.

The rearrangement uses TRBV11-3 and TRBJ1-1; D perhaps matches TRBD1 (6 bases). In germline, CDR1 is SGHNT, CDR2 YENEEA. Between the trimmed V and J ends, which lost 5 bases and 1 base, there was a span of 11 bases. This CDR3 is 14 amino acids long. CDR3 nucleotide sequence: TGTGCCAGCAGCGGGAGGGGGTCGAACACTGAAGCTTTCTTT. Its translation is CASSGRGSNTEAFF.

The V gene is TRBV5-4, the J gene TRBJ2-5, with 10 bases fitting TRBD2. The germline gives CDR1 SGHNT, CDR2 YYREEE (reference sequence). The ends lost 4 bases at V and 4 bases at J; junction bases unmatched: 4. The CDR3 contains 14 residues. CDR3 bases: TGTGCCAGCAGCGTTAGACTAGCGGGAGAGACCCAGTACTTC. Translated: CASSVRLAGETQYF.

The chain uses TRBV9 and TRBJ1-2; D is perhaps TRBD1 (5 bases). CDR3 size: 15 residues. Deletions cut 3 bases from V and 7 bases from J, with 19 bases between. Germline values: CDR1 SGDLS, CDR2 YYNGEE. The CDR3 protein is CASSGDRVKMTGYTF. The DNA of the CDR3 is TGTGCCAGCAGCGGCGACAGAGTCAAGATGACTGGCTACACCTTC. Looking up the rest from reference TRBV9 and TRBJ1-2 gives the full variable domain: DSGVTQTPKHLITATGQRVTLRCSPRSGDLSVYWYQQSLDQGLQFLIQYYNGEERAKGNILERFSAQQFPDLHSELNLSSLELGDSALYFCASSGDRVKMTGYTFGSGTRLTVV.

The chain has TRBV19 and TRBJ2-6, with a weak D call TRBD1 (6 bases). This CDR3 comprises 15 residues. Germline assignment: CDR1 LNHDA and CDR2 SQIVND (reference sequence). V lost 6 bases and J lost 5, with 14 bases in between. The CDR3 DNA is TGTGCCAGTAGGTCGGAAGACAGGCGGGCCAACGTCCTGACTTTC. Residues: CASRSEDRRANVLTF.